Presented here are 9 T cell receptor beta chains from one specimen sequenced in a study of shared clonotypes between healthy human individuals. Terminally differentiated effector memory CD45RA+ cells were excluded by CCR7 positive selection of CD45RO-negative cells. Sequencing was performed with immunoSEQ multiplex PCR; in TCRdb, only in-frame clones are kept and a portion is missing. This sample carries roughly 2,000,000 clones, over 85% of them seen once, and the ten largest clones take approximately 1.7%. The sample taken for sequencing was naive CD8+ T cells from PBMCs. These receptors were taken from a man aged 18 to 29 in good health. Some clones in this sample may be carry-over from other donors' samples.

V gene TRBV4-2 combines with J gene TRBJ2-7; the D gene is possibly TRBD1 (6 bases). The CDR3 spans 13 residues. The V and J ends lost 4 bases and 5 bases respectively, with 12 bases between them. Germline CDR1 reads LGHNA; CDR2 reads YNFKEQ. The CDR3 coding sequence is TGTGCCAGCAGCCCGAAACAGGGCCACGAGCAGTACTTC. Protein product: CASSPKQGHEQYF.

The CDR3 sequence: CATSWGGTLTGELFF. The CDR3 DNA reads as TGTGCCACCAGCTGGGGGGGGACATTGACCGGGGAGCTGTTTTTT. This chain links TRBV15 with TRBJ2-2, with a possible D match to TRBD2 (7 bases). There are 15 residues in the CDR3. CDR1 and CDR2 from the germline V gene are LNHNV and YYDKDF (reference sequence). V gave up 5 bases and J gave up 5 bases, with 15 bases separating them.

As for this clone: The sample contains more than one DNA sequence encoding this CDR3. The chain employs TRBV4-1 and TRBJ1-1; D gene uncertain. CDR3 length equals 11 residues. Germline V gene lookup returns CDR1 MGHRA and CDR2 YSYEKL. Deletions cut 3 bases from V and 6 bases from J, with 5 bases between. CDR3 residues: CASSQFAEAFF. CDR3 in DNA: TGCGCCAGCAGCCAGTTTGCTGAAGCTTTCTTT.

DNA for the CDR3: TGTGCCATCAGTGAGGTTGAGGTTATTTTAACAGGGAACACTGAAGCTTTCTTT. This translates into CAISEVEVILTGNTEAFF. The V gene is TRBV10-3, the J gene TRBJ1-1; possibly TRBD1 for D (5 bases). V was clipped by 2 bases and J by 1 base, with 20 bases between them. The CDR3 runs to 18 residues. CDR1 and CDR2 from the germline V gene are ENHRY and SYGVKD.

The chain joins TRBV6-6 to TRBJ2-7; D ambiguous. Trimming cost V 7 bases and J 4 bases, with 11 bases left between them. CDR3 length equals 12 residues. From germline, CDR1 is MNHNY and CDR2 SVGAGI (reference sequence). CDR3 in amino acids: CASKRAGYEQYF. CDR3 DNA: TGTGCCAGCAAGCGCGCAGGTTACGAGCAGTACTTC.

J is TRBJ2-7 and V is TRBV4-2, with TRBD2 matching over 12 bases. The V and J ends lost 1 base and 7 bases, in that order; junction bases with no gene match: 11. The CDR3 spans 17 residues. CDR1 is LGHNA and CDR2 is YNFKEQ in the germline V gene. For the CDR3, the DNA is TGTGCCAGCAGCCAAGTTAGTCCTAGCGGGAGGGCGGAAGAGCAGTACTTC. It encodes CASSQVSPSGRAEEQYF.

The rearrangement links TRBV7-3 to TRBJ2-7; D is tentatively TRBD1 or TRBD2 (5 bases each). CDR3 length: 14 residues. The germline V gene has CDR1 SGHTA and CDR2 FQGTGA. V dropped 2 bases and J dropped 1 base, with 9 bases sitting between them. CDR3 nucleotide sequence: TGTGCCAGCAGCTTAGGGGGACCGTCCTACGAGCAGTACTTC. Translation gives CASSLGGPSYEQYF.

The chain has TRBV7-9 and TRBJ1-2; tentatively, D is TRBD1 (5 bases). The germline CDR1 and CDR2 sequences are SEHNR and FQNEAQ (reference sequence). The CDR3 length is 15 residues. V lost 4 bases and J 4 bases, leaving 16 bases between the germline ends. The CDR3 bases are TGTGCCAGCAGCTCTCCGGCAGGGTGGGGCTATGGCTACACCTTC. Translating gives CASSSPAGWGYGYTF.

The chain has TRBV7-3 and TRBJ2-1; possible D gene TRBD1, 5 bases. Trimming took off 4 bases at V and 9 bases at J, with 10 bases between the two ends. There are 12 residues in the CDR3. Per the germline V gene, CDR1 is SGHTA and CDR2 is FQGTGA. This chain's CDR3 is CASSYIGAEQFF. The CDR3 DNA reads as TGTGCCAGCAGCTATATAGGGGCTGAGCAGTTCTTC.